The 23 T cell receptor beta chains in this list originate from one sample, sequenced in a study of T cells in narcolepsy. The data were produced by immunoSEQ multiplex PCR, yet TCRdb's version contains in-frame clones alone and is incomplete. In the table there are 20,000 to 30,000 clones, 70% to 90% of which are singletons. The source material was memory (CD45RA-) CD4+ T cells from blood. These TCRs come from a human donor in good health.

The J gene is TRBJ1-1, the V gene TRBV29-1, with 7 bases aligning to TRBD1. Germline-derived CDR1 and CDR2 are SQVTM and ANQGSEA. After removal of 5 bases from V and 0 bases from J, the junction contained 12 bases not matched to a gene. This CDR3 spans 16 amino acids. This CDR3 reads CSVLLPGQHLNTEAFF. CDR3 coding DNA: TGCAGCGTTCTACTCCCGGGACAGCATTTGAACACTGAAGCTTTCTTT. Full variable domain (rest looked up from reference TRBV29-1 and TRBJ1-1): SAVISQKPSRDICQRGTSLTIQCQVDSQVTMMFWYRQQPGQSLTLIATANQGSEATYESGFVIDKFPISRPNLTFSTLTVSNMSPEDSSIYLCSVLLPGQHLNTEAFFGQGTRLTVV.

V usage is TRBV5-1 and J usage is TRBJ2-7, with 7 bases that match TRBD1. The length of the CDR3 is 15 residues. The V gene end was trimmed by 1 base and the J gene end by 9 bases; junction bases not matched to a gene: 13. CDR1 is SGHRS and CDR2 is YFSETQ in the germline V gene. This CDR3 reads CASSLTPGTALGQYF. In DNA, the CDR3 is TGCGCCAGCAGCTTGACCCCCGGGACAGCCCTGGGGCAGTACTTC.

This clone has just a few counts. The gene calls are TRBV7-2 and TRBJ2-1; 8 nucleotides agree with TRBD1. The CDR3 has 15 residues. The V gene's germline CDR1 is SGHTA and CDR2 FQGNSA. The V gene end was trimmed by 6 bases and the J gene end by 3 bases; junction bases not matched to a gene: 7. The CDR3 nucleotides are TGTGCCAGCAGGCCCACAGGGGGAATCTACAATGAGCAGTTCTTC. Encoded protein: CASRPTGGIYNEQFF.

This clone appeared once. Here the CDR3 DNA reads TGTGCCTGGAGCACCCATCCGAATGAGCAGTTCTTC. As protein: CAWSTHPNEQFF. This chain connects TRBV30 to TRBJ2-1; D is unresolved. The CDR3 is made up of 12 amino acids. The germline V gene encodes CDR1 GTSNPN and CDR2 SVGIG (reference sequence). Trimming left V 3 bases short and J 7 bases short, with 10 bases between.

The gene calls are TRBV5-1 and TRBJ1-4, with D maybe TRBD1 (6 bases). CDR1 is SGHRS, CDR2 YFSETQ, per germline. This CDR3 has 18 residues. Trimming took 0 bases from V and 3 from J, leaving 18 bases between them. The CDR3 loop is CASSLATTDRRANEKLFF. CDR3 bases: TGCGCCAGCAGCTTGGCGACGACTGACAGGAGAGCTAATGAAAAACTGTTTTTT.

The sample holds a few counts of this clone. A read error may account for a junction end that differs from germline. V gene TRBV7-6 combines with J gene TRBJ2-3; D call uncertain. In germline, CDR1 is SGHVS, CDR2 FNYEAQ. The CDR3 runs 14 residues. This CDR3 reads CASSLGHASDPQYF. The DNA of the CDR3 is TGTGCCAGCAGCTTAGGACACGCCTCAGATCCGCAGTATTTT.

The rearrangement joins TRBV6-6 to TRBJ1-1, with 8 bases aligning to TRBD1. V gave up 6 bases and J gave up 1 base; unmatched junction bases: 7. This CDR3 is built from 15 residues. Germline V gene sequence: CDR1 MNHNY, CDR2 SVGAGI (reference sequence). The CDR3 sequence: CASSDPQGANTEAFF. For the CDR3, the DNA is TGTGCCAGCAGCGATCCGCAGGGGGCGAACACTGAAGCTTTCTTT.

V usage is TRBV6-1 and J usage is TRBJ2-7, with 8 bases that match TRBD2. V dropped 4 bases and J dropped 0; count of bases not matched to a gene: 5. This CDR3 comprises 15 residues. The V gene's germline CDR1 is MNHNS and CDR2 SASEGT. CDR3 region: CASSVSTSGSYEQYF. CDR3 bases: TGTGCCAGCAGTGTATCCACTAGCGGCTCCTACGAGCAGTACTTC.

The chain recombines TRBV9 with TRBJ2-7, with 7 bases matching TRBD1. CDR1 is SGDLS and CDR2 is YYNGEE in the germline V gene. With V trimmed by 0 bases and J by 0 bases, 3 bases remained unmatched. This CDR3 has 15 amino acids. CDR3 nucleotides: TGTGCCAGCAGCGTAGGGGCAGGGGGCTCCTACGAGCAGTACTTC. Translated: CASSVGAGGSYEQYF.

A few counts support this clone. V usage is TRBV4-2 and J usage is TRBJ1-1; D unresolved. CDR1 is LGHNA, CDR2 YNFKEQ, per germline. The V gene lost 5 bases and the J gene lost 7 bases, with 8 bases spanning the gap. The CDR3 extends over 11 amino acids. CDR3 DNA sequence: TGTGCCAGCAGCAAAGCGGGTGAAGCTTTCTTT. It yields the protein CASSKAGEAFF.

The chain employs TRBV6-6 and TRBJ1-1; 10 positions agree with TRBD1. V shed 2 bases and J 10 bases; nucleotides not matched to a gene: 7. CDR1 and CDR2 from the germline V gene are MNHNY and SVGAGI (reference sequence). This CDR3 is 14 amino acids long. In nucleotides, the CDR3 is TGTGCCAGCAGTTACCGGGACAGGGGATCTGGAGCTTTCTTT. It translates to CASSYRDRGSGAFF.

The chain is built from TRBV29-1 and TRBJ1-2; TRBD1 agrees at 8 bases. CDR1 is SQVTM and CDR2 is ANQGSEA in the germline V gene. The trim removed 8 bases at V and 0 bases at J, leaving 8 bases unmatched. This CDR3 is built from 14 residues. CDR3 sequence reads: CSSRDRRANYGYTF. CDR3 DNA: TGCAGCTCCCGGGACAGGCGAGCTAACTATGGCTACACCTTC.

This clone appeared a few times. A read error may account for a junction end that differs from germline. The genes are TRBV7-2 and TRBJ2-7, with 8 bases fitting TRBD2. The CDR3 length is 14 residues. In germline, CDR1 is SGHTA, CDR2 FQGNSA. CDR3 protein: CASSLGLALSEQYF. CDR3 DNA sequence: TGTGCCAGCAGTTTAGGACTAGCTCTCAGCGAGCAGTACTTC.

This clone appeared a few times. The chain uses TRBV10-3 and TRBJ1-2; 8 bases are a match to TRBD1. This CDR3 spans 13 amino acids. Unmatched junction bases numbered 11, after V lost 11 bases and J lost 6 bases. The V gene's germline CDR1 is ENHRY and CDR2 SYGVKD. CDR3 nucleotide sequence: TGTGCCGTAACAGGGGGTCCGGGTGATGGCTACACCTTC. As protein: CAVTGGPGDGYTF.

V usage is TRBV9 and J usage is TRBJ2-7; D may be TRBD1 or TRBD2 (5 bases each). This CDR3 contains 15 residues. CDR1 SGDLS and CDR2 YYNGEE come from the germline V gene. V was clipped by 2 bases and J by 3 bases, with 15 bases between them. The CDR3 nucleotides read TGTGCCAGCAGCGTCTCCGGGACGGCGGACTACGAGCAGTACTTC. Protein product: CASSVSGTADYEQYF.

The chain combines TRBV10-3 with TRBJ1-1; 10 positions agree with TRBD1. There are 12 residues in the CDR3. The germline V gene encodes CDR1 ENHRY and CDR2 SYGVKD. V was pared by 6 bases and J by 5 bases, with 0 bases of the junction left unmatched. The CDR3 reads CAIRGQGTEAFF. CDR3 in DNA: TGTGCCATCAGGGGACAGGGGACTGAAGCTTTCTTT.

The rearrangement uses TRBV11-1 and TRBJ2-5, with 8 positions matching TRBD1. The CDR3 runs 14 residues. Looked up from germline, CDR1 is SGHAT and CDR2 is FQDESV (reference sequence). The trim removed 5 bases at V and 5 bases at J, leaving 7 bases unmatched. For the CDR3, the DNA is TGTGCCAGCAGCCGGACAGGGTTCATGGAGACCCAGTACTTC. This sequence encodes CASSRTGFMETQYF.

J is TRBJ1-2 and V is TRBV4-1; D gene ambiguous. The CDR3 covers 13 residues. V was shortened by 1 base and J by 2 bases, with 5 bases between the two germline ends. Per the germline V gene, CDR1 is MGHRA and CDR2 is YSYEKL. CDR3 DNA: TGCGCCAGCAGCCAAGCCCGAAACTATGGCTACACCTTC. Translated, it gives CASSQARNYGYTF.

V usage is TRBV4-1 and J usage is TRBJ2-5, with 11 positions matching TRBD2. Germline V CDR1 and CDR2: MGHRA, YSYEKL. This CDR3 has 17 amino acids. V was clipped by 5 bases and J by 4 bases; unmatched bases: 12. CDR3 sequence: CASSKRLAGIKRETQYF. CDR3 nucleotides: TGCGCCAGCAGCAAGAGACTAGCGGGAATCAAGCGAGAGACCCAGTACTTC.

The chain combines TRBV28 with TRBJ2-7; a possible D gene is TRBD1 (7 bases). CDR3 size: 14 residues. Trimming took 5 bases from V and 2 from J, leaving 13 bases between them. CDR1 is MDHEN and CDR2 is SYDVKM in the germline V gene. The CDR3 here is CASSGGGETYEQYF. DNA for the CDR3: TGTGCCAGCAGTGGAGGGGGCGAAACCTACGAGCAGTACTTC.

The J gene is TRBJ2-1, the V gene TRBV11-3; D not resolved. Trimming shortened V by 5 bases and J by 6 bases, and 8 bases separated the two germline ends. CDR3 size: 12 residues. Germline loops: CDR1 SGHNT, CDR2 YENEEA. CDR3 sequence (DNA): TGTGCCAGCAGCCAACACGGCAATGAGCAGTTCTTC. Encoded protein: CASSQHGNEQFF.

This clone was observed a single time. The chain couples TRBV5-6 to TRBJ1-3; D may be TRBD1 (5 bases). This CDR3 is built from 14 residues. Germline V lookup: CDR1 SGHDT, CDR2 YYEEEE. Trimming cost V 2 bases and J 2 bases, with 8 bases left between them. The CDR3 bases are TGTGCCAGCAGCTTCAGGGTCCCTGGAAACACCATATATTTT. It encodes CASSFRVPGNTIYF.

V and J are TRBV9 and TRBJ1-2; D not certain. This CDR3 contains 15 residues. Germline CDR1 reads SGDLS; CDR2 reads YYNGEE. V gave up 0 bases and J gave up 3 bases, with 12 bases separating them. CDR3 in amino acids: CASSVDPAFDYGYTF. In DNA, the CDR3 is TGTGCCAGCAGCGTAGATCCCGCCTTTGACTATGGCTACACCTTC.